This T cell receptor (beta chain) is from a study of PD-L1 blockade in urothelial cancer. Study summary: Samples came from 3 weeks, at the second dose, and 6 weeks into treatment.

As for time point: pretreatment peripheral blood. Anywhere from 1 to 8 samples came from each patient, spanning pretreatment and on-treatment. This clone was counted a few times. Its antigen is not known. The assay was immunoSEQ multiplex PCR, and TCRdb's table has in-frame clones only and misses some. The data show 30,000 to 40,000 clones, around four fifths seen once. Study-level results: Stronger expansion of tumor-associated clones in blood at 3 weeks distinguished durable-benefit patients.

The specimen comprised PBMCs, sampled around atezolizumab (anti-PD-L1) treatment. This receptor was identified in a man older than 75 with urothelial cancer.

CDR3: CASSPPGEVVAFF. The CDR3 DNA follows: TGTGCCAGCTCACCACCAGGGGAAGTAGTAGCTTTCTTT. V gene TRBV18 combines with J gene TRBJ1-1, with D perhaps TRBD1 (5 bases). The germline V gene has CDR1 KGHSH and CDR2 LQKENI. CDR3 size: 13 residues. The V and J ends lost 0 bases and 10 bases respectively, with 12 bases between them.